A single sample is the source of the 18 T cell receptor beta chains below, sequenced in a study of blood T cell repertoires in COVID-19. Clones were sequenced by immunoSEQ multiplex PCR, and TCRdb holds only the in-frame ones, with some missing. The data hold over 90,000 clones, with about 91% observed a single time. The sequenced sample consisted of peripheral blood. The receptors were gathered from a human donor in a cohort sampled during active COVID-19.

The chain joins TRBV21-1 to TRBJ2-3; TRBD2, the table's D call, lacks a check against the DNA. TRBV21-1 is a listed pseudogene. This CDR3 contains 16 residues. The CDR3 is CASSNKTSLSTDTQYF. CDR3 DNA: TGTGCCAGCAGCAACAAGACTAGCCTCAGCACAGATACGCAGTATTTT.

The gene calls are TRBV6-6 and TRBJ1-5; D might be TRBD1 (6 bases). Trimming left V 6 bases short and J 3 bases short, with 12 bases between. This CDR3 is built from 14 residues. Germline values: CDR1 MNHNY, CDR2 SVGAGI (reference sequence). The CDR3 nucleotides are TGTGCCAGCAGAACCGGGACAATCAATCAGCCCCAGCATTTT. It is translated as CASRTGTINQPQHF.

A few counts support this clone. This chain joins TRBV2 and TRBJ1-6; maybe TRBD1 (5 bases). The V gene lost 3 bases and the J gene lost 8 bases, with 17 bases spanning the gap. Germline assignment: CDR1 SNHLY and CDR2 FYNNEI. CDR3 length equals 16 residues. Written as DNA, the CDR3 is TGTGCCAGCAGTGATGAGGTTTGGGTACAGGATTCACCCCTCCACTTT. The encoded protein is CASSDEVWVQDSPLHF.

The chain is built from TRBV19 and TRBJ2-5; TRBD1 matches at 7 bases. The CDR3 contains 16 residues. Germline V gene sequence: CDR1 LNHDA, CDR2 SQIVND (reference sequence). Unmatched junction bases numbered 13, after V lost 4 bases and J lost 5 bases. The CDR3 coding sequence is TGTGCCAGTAGTAGTTACGGGACAGCGGAGAGGGAGACCCAGTACTTC. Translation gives CASSSYGTAERETQYF. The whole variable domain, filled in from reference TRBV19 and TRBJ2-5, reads DGGITQSPKYLFRKEGQNVTLSCEQNLNHDAMYWYRQDPGQGLRLIYYSQIVNDFQKGDIAEGYSVSREKKESFPLTVTSAQKNPTAFYLCASSSYGTAERETQYFGPGTRLLVL.

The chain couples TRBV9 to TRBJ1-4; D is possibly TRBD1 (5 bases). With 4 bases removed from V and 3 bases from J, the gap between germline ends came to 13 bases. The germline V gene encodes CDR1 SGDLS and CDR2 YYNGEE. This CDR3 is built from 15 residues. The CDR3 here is CASSPRDFANEKLFF. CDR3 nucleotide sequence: TGTGCCAGCAGCCCCCGGGACTTCGCTAATGAAAAACTGTTTTTT.

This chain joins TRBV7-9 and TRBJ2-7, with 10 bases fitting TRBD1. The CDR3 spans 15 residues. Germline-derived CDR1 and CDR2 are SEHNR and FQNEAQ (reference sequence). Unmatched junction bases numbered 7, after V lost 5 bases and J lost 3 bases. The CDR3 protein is CASSPGGDRGYEQYF. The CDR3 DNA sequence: TGTGCCAGCAGCCCTGGGGGGGACAGGGGCTACGAGCAGTACTTC.

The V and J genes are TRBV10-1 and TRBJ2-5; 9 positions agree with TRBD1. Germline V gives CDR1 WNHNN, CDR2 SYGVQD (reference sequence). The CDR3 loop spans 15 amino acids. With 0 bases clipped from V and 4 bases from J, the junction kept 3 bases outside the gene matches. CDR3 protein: CASSESGDRVETQYF. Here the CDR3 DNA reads TGCGCCAGCAGTGAGTCAGGGGACAGGGTAGAGACCCAGTACTTC.

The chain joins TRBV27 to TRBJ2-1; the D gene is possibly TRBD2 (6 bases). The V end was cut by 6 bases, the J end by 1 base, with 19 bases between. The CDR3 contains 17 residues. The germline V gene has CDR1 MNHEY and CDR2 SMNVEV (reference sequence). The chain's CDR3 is CASSLRIGGLSYNEQFF. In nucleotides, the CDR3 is TGTGCCAGCAGCCTTAGAATCGGGGGACTTTCCTACAATGAGCAGTTCTTC.

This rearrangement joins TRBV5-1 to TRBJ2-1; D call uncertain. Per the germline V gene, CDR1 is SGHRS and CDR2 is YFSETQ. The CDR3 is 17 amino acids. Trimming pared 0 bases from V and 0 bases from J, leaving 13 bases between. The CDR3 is CASSLGGGTYSYNEQFF. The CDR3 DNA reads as TGCGCCAGCAGCTTGGGTGGCGGAACTTACTCCTACAATGAGCAGTTCTTC.

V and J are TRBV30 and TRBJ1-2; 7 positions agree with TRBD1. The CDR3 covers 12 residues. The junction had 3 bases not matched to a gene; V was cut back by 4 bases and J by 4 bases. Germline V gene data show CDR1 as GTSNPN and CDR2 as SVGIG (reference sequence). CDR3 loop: CAWNRGRYGYTF. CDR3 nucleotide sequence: TGTGCCTGGAACAGGGGCCGCTATGGCTACACCTTC.

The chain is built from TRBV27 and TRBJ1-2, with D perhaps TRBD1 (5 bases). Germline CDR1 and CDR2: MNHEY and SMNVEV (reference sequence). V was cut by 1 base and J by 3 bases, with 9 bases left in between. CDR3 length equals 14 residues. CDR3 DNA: TGTGCCAGCAGTTTATGGGGGGACCACTATGGCTACACCTTC. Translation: CASSLWGDHYGYTF.

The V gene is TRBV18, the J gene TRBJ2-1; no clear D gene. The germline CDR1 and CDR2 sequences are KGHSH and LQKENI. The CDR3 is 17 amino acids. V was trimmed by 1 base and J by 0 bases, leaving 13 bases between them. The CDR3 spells CASSPQPSPFSYNEQFF. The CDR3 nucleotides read TGTGCCAGCTCACCACAGCCGTCTCCCTTCTCCTACAATGAGCAGTTCTTC.

DNA for the CDR3: TGTGCCAGCAGCCTTCGGACTAGCGGGGGGGCCGGGGCCTACGAGCAGTACTTC. This codes for CASSLRTSGGAGAYEQYF. The rearrangement links TRBV5-5 to TRBJ2-7; 15 bases map to TRBD2. The CDR3 covers 18 residues. The V gene's germline CDR1 is SGHKS and CDR2 YYEKEE (reference sequence). The J segment lost 2 bases and the V segment lost 4 bases, leaving 10 bases of the junction unmatched.

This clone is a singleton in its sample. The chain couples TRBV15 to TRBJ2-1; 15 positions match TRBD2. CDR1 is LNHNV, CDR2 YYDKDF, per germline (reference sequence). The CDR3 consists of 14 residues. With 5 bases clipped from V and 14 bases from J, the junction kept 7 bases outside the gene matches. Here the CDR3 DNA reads TGTGCCACCAGCCCGGGACTAGCGGGAGGTTGGGAGTTCTTC. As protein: CATSPGLAGGWEFF.

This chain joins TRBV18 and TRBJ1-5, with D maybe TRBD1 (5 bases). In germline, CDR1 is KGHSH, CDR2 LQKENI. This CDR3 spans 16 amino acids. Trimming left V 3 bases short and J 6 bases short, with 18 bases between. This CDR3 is CASSPLARGRGQPQHF. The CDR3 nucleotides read TGTGCCAGCTCACCCCTCGCGCGGGGAAGGGGTCAGCCCCAGCATTTT.

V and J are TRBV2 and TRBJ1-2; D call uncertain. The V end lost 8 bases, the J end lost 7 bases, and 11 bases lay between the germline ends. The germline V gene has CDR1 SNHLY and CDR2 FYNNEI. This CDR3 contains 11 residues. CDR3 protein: CASREVGGYTF. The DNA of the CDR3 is TGTGCCAGCCGGGAGGTCGGTGGCTACACCTTC.

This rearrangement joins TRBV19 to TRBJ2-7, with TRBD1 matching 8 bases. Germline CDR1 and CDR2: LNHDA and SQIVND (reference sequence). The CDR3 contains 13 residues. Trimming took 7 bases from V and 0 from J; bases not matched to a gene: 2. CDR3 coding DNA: TGTGCCAGTAAACAGGGGGACTCCTACGAGCAGTACTTC. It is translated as CASKQGDSYEQYF.

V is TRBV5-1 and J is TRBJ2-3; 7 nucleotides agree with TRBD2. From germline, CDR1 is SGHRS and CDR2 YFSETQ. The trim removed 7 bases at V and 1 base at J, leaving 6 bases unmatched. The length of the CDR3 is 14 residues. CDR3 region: CASSAGDRTDTQYF. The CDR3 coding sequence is TGCGCCAGCTCGGCGGGGGACCGCACAGATACGCAGTATTTT.